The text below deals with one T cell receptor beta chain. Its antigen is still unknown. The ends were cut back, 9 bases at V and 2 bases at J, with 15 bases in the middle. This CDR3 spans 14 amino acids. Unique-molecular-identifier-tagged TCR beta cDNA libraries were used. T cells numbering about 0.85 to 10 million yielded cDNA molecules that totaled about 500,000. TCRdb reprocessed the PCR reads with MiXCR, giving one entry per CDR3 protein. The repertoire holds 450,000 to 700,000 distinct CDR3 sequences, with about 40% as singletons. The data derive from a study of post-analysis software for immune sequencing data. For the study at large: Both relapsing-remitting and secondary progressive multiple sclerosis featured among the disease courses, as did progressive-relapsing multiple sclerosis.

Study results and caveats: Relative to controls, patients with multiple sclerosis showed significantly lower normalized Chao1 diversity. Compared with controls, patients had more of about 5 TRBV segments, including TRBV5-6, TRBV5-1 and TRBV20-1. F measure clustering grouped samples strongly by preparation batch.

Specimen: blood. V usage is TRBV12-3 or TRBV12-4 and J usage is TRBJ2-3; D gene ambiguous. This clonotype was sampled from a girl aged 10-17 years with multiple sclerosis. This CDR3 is CASKVVGPTDTQYF. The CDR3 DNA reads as TGTGCCAGTAAGGTAGTAGGCCCCACAGATACGCAGTATTTT.